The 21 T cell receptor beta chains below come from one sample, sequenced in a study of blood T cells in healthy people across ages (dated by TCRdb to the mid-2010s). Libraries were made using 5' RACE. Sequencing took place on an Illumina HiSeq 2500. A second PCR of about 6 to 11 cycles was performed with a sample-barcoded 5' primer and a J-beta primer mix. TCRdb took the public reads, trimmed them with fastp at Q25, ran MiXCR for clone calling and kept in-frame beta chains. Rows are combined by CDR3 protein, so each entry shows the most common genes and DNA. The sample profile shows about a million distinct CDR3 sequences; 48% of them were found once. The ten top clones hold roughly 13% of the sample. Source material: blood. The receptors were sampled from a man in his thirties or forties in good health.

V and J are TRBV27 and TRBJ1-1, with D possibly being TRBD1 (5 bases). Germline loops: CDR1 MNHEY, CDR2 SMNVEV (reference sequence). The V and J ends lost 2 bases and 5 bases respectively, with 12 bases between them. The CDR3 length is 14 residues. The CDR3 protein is CASSLQGWRTEAFF. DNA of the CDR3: TGTGCCAGCAGTTTACAGGGCTGGAGAACTGAAGCTTTCTTT.

DNA for the CDR3: TGCAGTGCTAGAGATTTGACAGCCTATGGCTACACCTTC. Its translation is CSARDLTAYGYTF. The chain links TRBV20-1 to TRBJ1-2, with D perhaps matching TRBD1 (5 bases). Looked up from germline, CDR1 is DFQATT and CDR2 is SNEGSKA (reference sequence). The V and J ends lost 0 bases and 4 bases respectively, with 9 bases between them. The CDR3 is 13 residues long.

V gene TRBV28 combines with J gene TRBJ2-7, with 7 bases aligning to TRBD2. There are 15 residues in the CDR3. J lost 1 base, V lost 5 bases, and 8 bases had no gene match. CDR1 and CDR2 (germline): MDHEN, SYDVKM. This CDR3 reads CASSTPGLSSYEQYF. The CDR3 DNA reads TGTGCCAGCAGTACGCCGGGACTAAGTTCCTACGAGCAGTACTTC.

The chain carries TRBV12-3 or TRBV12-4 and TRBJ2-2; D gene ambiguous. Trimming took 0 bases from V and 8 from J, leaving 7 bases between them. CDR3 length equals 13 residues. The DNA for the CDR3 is TGTGCCAGCAGTTTAGCGATGGGTGGGGAGCTGTTTTTT. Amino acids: CASSLAMGGELFF.

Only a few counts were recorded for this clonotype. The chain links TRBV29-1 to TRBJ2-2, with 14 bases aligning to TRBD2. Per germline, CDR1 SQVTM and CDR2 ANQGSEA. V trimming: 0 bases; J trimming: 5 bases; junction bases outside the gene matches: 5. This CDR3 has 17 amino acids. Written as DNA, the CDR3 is TGCAGCGTTGAAGAGGGACTAGCGGGGGATGTAACCGGGGAGCTGTTTTTT. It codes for CSVEEGLAGDVTGELFF.

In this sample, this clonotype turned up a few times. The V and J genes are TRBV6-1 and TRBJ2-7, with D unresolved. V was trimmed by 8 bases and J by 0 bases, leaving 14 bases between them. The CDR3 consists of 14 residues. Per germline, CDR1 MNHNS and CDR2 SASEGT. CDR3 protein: CASGRADLSYEQYF. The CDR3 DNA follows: TGTGCCAGCGGTCGGGCAGACCTCTCCTACGAGCAGTACTTC.

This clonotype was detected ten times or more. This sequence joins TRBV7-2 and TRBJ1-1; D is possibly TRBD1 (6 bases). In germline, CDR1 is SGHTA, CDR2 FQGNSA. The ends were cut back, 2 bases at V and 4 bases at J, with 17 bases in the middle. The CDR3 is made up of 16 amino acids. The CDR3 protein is CASSLTYGGVSTEAFF. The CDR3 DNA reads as TGTGCCAGCAGCTTAACTTATGGGGGCGTTAGCACTGAAGCTTTCTTT.

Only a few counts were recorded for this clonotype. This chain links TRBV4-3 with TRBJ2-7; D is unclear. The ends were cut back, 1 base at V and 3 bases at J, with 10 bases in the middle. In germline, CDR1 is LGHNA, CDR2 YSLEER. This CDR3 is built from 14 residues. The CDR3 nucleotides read TGCGCCAGCAGCCAAGCGGTCGGTTACTACGAGCAGTACTTC. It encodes CASSQAVGYYEQYF.

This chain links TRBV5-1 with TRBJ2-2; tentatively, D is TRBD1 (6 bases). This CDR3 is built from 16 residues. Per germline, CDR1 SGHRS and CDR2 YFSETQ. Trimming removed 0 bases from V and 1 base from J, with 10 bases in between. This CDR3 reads CASSLDPQGNTGELFF. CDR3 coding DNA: TGCGCCAGCAGCTTGGATCCACAGGGGAACACCGGGGAGCTGTTTTTT.

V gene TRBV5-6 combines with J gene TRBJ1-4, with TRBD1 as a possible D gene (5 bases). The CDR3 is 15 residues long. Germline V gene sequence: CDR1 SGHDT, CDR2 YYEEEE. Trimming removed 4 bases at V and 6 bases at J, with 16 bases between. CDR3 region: CASSPLNLGDEKLFF. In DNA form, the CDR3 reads TGTGCCAGCAGCCCCCTAAATCTAGGGGATGAAAAACTGTTTTTT.

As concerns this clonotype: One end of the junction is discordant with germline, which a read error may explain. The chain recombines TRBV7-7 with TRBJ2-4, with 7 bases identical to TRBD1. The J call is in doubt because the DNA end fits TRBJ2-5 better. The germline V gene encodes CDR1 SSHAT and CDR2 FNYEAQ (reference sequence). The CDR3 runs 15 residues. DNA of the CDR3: TGTGCTAGCAGCTTAGCGAAGGGGGCGGGAGAGACCCAGTACTTC. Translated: CASSLAKGAGETQYF.

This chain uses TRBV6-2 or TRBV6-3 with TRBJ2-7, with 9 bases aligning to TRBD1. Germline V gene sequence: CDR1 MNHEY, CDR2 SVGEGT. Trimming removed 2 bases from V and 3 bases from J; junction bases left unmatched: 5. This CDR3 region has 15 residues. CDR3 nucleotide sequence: TGTGCCAGCAGTTACCGACAGGGGGTAATCTACGAGCAGTACTTC. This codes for CASSYRQGVIYEQYF.

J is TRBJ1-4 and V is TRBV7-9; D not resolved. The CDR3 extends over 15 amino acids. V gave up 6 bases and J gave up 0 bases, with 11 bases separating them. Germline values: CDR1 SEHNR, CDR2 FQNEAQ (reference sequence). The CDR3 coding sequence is TGTGCCAGCAGTTCCCTCTTCGCAACTAATGAAAAACTGTTTTTT. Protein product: CASSSLFATNEKLFF.

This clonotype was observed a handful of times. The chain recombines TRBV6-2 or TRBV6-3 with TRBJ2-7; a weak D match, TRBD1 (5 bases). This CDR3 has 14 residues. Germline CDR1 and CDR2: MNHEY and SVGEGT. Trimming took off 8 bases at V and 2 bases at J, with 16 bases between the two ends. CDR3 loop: CASGVAGLTYEQYF. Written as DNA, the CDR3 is TGTGCCAGCGGGGTTGCAGGGTTGACCTACGAGCAGTACTTC.

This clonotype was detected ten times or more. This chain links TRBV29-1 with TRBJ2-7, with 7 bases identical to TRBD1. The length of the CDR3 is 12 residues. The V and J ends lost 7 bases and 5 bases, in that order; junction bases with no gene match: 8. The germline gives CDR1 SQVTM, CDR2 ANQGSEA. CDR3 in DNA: TGCAGCGCACGACAGGGTATCCACGAGCAGTACTTC. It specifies CSARQGIHEQYF.

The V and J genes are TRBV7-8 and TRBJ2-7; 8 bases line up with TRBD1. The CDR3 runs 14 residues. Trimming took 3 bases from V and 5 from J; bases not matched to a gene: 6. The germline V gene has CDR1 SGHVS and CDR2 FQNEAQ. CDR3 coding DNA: TGTGCCAGCAGCTTCCTGACAGGGGAGGACGAGCAGTACTTC. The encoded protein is CASSFLTGEDEQYF.

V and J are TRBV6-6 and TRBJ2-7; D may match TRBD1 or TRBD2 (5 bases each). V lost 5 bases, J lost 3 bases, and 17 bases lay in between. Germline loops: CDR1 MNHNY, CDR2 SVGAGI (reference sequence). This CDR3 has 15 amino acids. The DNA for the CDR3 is TGTGCCAGCAGTAGCCCGGGACCGAGAAACTACGAGCAGTACTTC. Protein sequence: CASSSPGPRNYEQYF.

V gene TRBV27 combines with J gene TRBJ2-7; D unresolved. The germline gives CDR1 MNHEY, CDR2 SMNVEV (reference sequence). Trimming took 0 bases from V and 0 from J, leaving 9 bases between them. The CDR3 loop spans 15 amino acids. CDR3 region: CASSLSVGGSYEQYF. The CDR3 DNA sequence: TGTGCCAGCAGTTTATCGGTCGGTGGCTCCTACGAGCAGTACTTC.

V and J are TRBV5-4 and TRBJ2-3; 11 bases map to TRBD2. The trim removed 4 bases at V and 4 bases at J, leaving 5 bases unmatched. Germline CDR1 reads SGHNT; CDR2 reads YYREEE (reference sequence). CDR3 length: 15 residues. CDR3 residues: CASSPTSGSSDTQYF. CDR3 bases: TGTGCCAGCAGCCCAACTAGCGGGAGCTCAGATACGCAGTATTTT.

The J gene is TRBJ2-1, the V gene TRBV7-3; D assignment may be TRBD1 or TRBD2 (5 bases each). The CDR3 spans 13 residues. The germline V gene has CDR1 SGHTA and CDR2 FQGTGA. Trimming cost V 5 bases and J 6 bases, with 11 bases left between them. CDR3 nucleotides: TGTGCCAGCAGCGGGACGGCGAGCAATGAGCAGTTCTTC. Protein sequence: CASSGTASNEQFF.

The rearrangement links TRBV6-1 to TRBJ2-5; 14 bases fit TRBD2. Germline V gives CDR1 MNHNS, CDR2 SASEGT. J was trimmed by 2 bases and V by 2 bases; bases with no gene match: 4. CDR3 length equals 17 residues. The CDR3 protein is CASSERRLAGGQETQYF. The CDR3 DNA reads TGTGCCAGCAGTGAACGTCGACTAGCGGGGGGGCAAGAGACCCAGTACTTC.